The 12 T cell receptor beta chains presented below share a single source sample, sequenced in a study of T-cell reconstitution after alpha-beta-depleted transplantation in children. For TCRbeta, the library was prepared with unique molecular identifiers. TCRdb recomputed calls from the PCR reads with MiXCR, one row per CDR3 protein. The sample contains a few hundred thousand distinct CDR3 sequences, 20% to 30% of which appear only once. Sequenced material: PBMCs, mostly from graft donor cells, taken 360 days after TCRalphabeta/CD19-depleted stem cell transplant. These receptors originate from a female patient aged 2 to 10 who had a stem cell transplant for congenital amegakaryocytic thrombocytopenia, so the T cells may come from the graft donor.

The chain is built from TRBV7-7 and TRBJ2-1, with D unclear. The V end was cut by 3 bases, the J end by 5 bases, with 8 bases between. This CDR3 has 13 amino acids. The germline V gene has CDR1 SSHAT and CDR2 FNYEAQ (reference sequence). The CDR3 loop reads CASSFSRDNEQFF. The CDR3, as DNA: TGTGCCAGCAGCTTCTCACGGGACAATGAGCAGTTCTTC. Looking up the rest from reference TRBV7-7 and TRBJ2-1 gives the full variable domain: GAGVSQSPRYKVTKRGQDVTLRCDPISSHATLYWYQQALGQGPEFLTYFNYEAQPDKSGLPSDRFSAERPEGSISTLTIQRTEQRDSAMYRCASSFSRDNEQFFGPGTRLTVL.

V is TRBV10-1 and J is TRBJ2-7, with 8 bases lining up with TRBD2. CDR3 length: 16 residues. With 3 bases clipped from V and 2 bases from J, the junction kept 9 bases outside the gene matches. Per germline, CDR1 WNHNN and CDR2 SYGVQD (reference sequence). CDR3 protein: CASSERQRGFPYEQYF. CDR3 bases: TGCGCCAGCAGTGAACGGCAGCGGGGGTTTCCCTACGAGCAGTACTTC.

The CDR3 sequence is CASSGGTVNYGYTF. CDR3 nucleotide sequence: TGTGCCAGCAGCGGCGGGACAGTAAACTATGGCTACACCTTC. The chain employs TRBV2 and TRBJ1-2, with 7 positions matching TRBD1. Trimming took 6 bases from V and 2 from J; bases not matched to a gene: 6. From germline, CDR1 is SNHLY and CDR2 FYNNEI. The CDR3 totals 14 residues.

The genes are TRBV27 and TRBJ1-2; D gene uncertain. The V end was cut by 3 bases, the J end by 0 bases, with 5 bases between. Looked up from germline, CDR1 is MNHEY and CDR2 is SMNVEV (reference sequence). The CDR3 sequence is 13 residues long. The CDR3 here is CASSFTPNYGYTF. Written as DNA, the CDR3 is TGTGCCAGCAGTTTTACACCTAACTATGGCTACACCTTC.

The V and J genes are TRBV7-9 and TRBJ2-1; D remains unclear. V lost 5 bases to trimming and J lost 8 bases, with 22 bases between them. The CDR3 runs to 16 residues. Per germline, CDR1 SEHNR and CDR2 FQNEAQ (reference sequence). The CDR3 DNA is TGTGCCAGCAGCCAGCTAGACGGAACCTACGGCGATGAGCAGTTCTTC. Amino acids: CASSQLDGTYGDEQFF.

As DNA, the CDR3 is TGTGCCAGCGGGGTACCTGCGAACACCGGGGAGCTGTTTTTT. Its protein product is CASGVPANTGELFF. The chain uses TRBV28 and TRBJ2-2; D not certain. From germline, CDR1 is MDHEN and CDR2 SYDVKM. This CDR3 region has 14 residues. V was clipped by 8 bases and J by 0 bases, with 10 bases between them.

Here the CDR3 DNA reads TGTGCCAGCAGCCGTGGTGTGTTTCCCTACGAGCAGTACTTC. This gives the protein CASSRGVFPYEQYF. The chain couples TRBV2 to TRBJ2-7, with no clear D. Trimming cost V 6 bases and J 2 bases, with 14 bases left between them. CDR1 SNHLY and CDR2 FYNNEI come from the germline V gene. The CDR3 consists of 14 residues.

V and J are TRBV12-3 or TRBV12-4 and TRBJ2-1; 10 nucleotides align to TRBD2. V lost 7 bases, J lost 5 bases, and 8 bases stayed unmatched. CDR3 length: 15 residues. In DNA, the CDR3 is TGTGCCAGCACCCCTAGCGGGGGAGGTAACAATGAGCAGTTCTTC. This codes for CASTPSGGGNNEQFF.

This CDR3 reads CASSLYGGKTEAFF. The CDR3 nucleotides read TGTGCCAGCAGTTTATACGGGGGTAAGACTGAAGCTTTCTTT. The chain recombines TRBV28 with TRBJ1-1, with D possibly TRBD1 on 5 matching bases. Trimming shortened V by 1 base and J by 5 bases, and 11 bases separated the two germline ends. The germline CDR1 and CDR2 sequences are MDHEN and SYDVKM. The CDR3 has 14 residues. The variable domain in full, with the rest retrieved from reference TRBV28 and TRBJ1-1, is DVKVTQSSRYLVKRTGEKVFLECVQDMDHENMFWYRQDPGLGLRLIYFSYDVKMKEKGDIPEGYSVSREKKERFSLILESASTNQTSMYLCASSLYGGKTEAFFGQGTRLTVV.

The V call is TRBV5-1, the J call TRBJ2-1; 8 bases fit TRBD2. The CDR3 is 16 residues long. CDR1 is SGHRS, CDR2 YFSETQ, per germline. V shed 1 base and J 2 bases; nucleotides not matched to a gene: 5. The CDR3 here is CASSLHGGAPYNEQFF. The CDR3 DNA is TGCGCCAGCAGCTTGCACGGGGGGGCCCCCTACAATGAGCAGTTCTTC.

The J gene is TRBJ2-1, the V gene TRBV3-1, with 9 bases matching TRBD1. This CDR3 comprises 15 residues. V gave up 1 base and J gave up 5 bases; unmatched junction bases: 3. Per germline, CDR1 LGHDT and CDR2 YNNKEL (reference sequence). CDR3 amino acids: CASSQGTGDNNEQFF. The CDR3, as DNA: TGTGCCAGCAGCCAAGGGACAGGGGATAACAATGAGCAGTTCTTC.

This clonotype has only a few counts. This chain joins TRBV5-5 and TRBJ2-3; D possibly matches TRBD1 or TRBD2 (5 bases each). The CDR3 length is 15 residues. Germline loops: CDR1 SGHKS, CDR2 YYEKEE (reference sequence). Deletions cut 3 bases from V and 2 bases from J, with 13 bases between. The CDR3 region is CASSWIFGATDTQYF. The CDR3 DNA sequence: TGTGCCAGCAGCTGGATCTTCGGGGCCACAGATACGCAGTATTTT.